This T cell receptor beta chain came from a study of cytomegalovirus exposure and HLA in healthy donors. The trim removed 1 base at V and 5 bases at J, leaving 10 bases unmatched. The CDR3 runs 17 residues. From germline, CDR1 is SGHAT and CDR2 FQNNGV. 13 Jbeta primers and 60 Vbeta primers were used for the PCR. TCRdb keeps only in-frame clones here, not all; method: immunoSEQ multiplex PCR. Of roughly 100,000 clones in the sample, almost 80% were seen once. Points on this clone: Its target is not known.

Findings and caveats of the study: Based on reports, TCR beta sequences accurately predicted HLA-A and HLA-B alleles for most subjects. In a later analysis, TCR beta V- and J-gene trimming was associated with a missense DCLRE1C variant. Later analysis showed TCR association rates varying by HLA locus, highest for DRB1 and lowest for HLA-C.

Nominal health characterized the donors when sampled, though unrecorded immune exposures were likely. The TCR comes from a man in his 60s in good health and CMV-seropositive. Sequencing was done on a sample of PBMCs. V gene TRBV11-2 combines with J gene TRBJ1-1; 10 bases line up with TRBD1. This CDR3 reads CASSLAGTGVVRTEAFF. The CDR3, as DNA: TGTGCCAGCAGCTTAGCGGGGACAGGGGTGGTACGAACTGAAGCTTTCTTT.